Shown below are 14 T cell receptor beta chains from a single sample sequenced in a study of CD8 T cells in Susac syndrome. Random hexamers served to reverse transcribe about 0.5 to 1 ug RNA. A single record per CDR3 protein comes from TCRdb applying MiXCR to the immunoSEQ multiplex PCR reads. Of around 130,000 distinct CDR3 sequences in the sample, roughly 94% were seen once. Input material: CD8+ T cells from PBMCs. Receptors originate from a human donor with Susac syndrome.

This chain uses TRBV5-4 with TRBJ2-5; no reliable D call. This CDR3 has 17 amino acids. V was clipped by 0 bases and J by 5 bases, with 20 bases between them. Germline V gene lookup returns CDR1 SGHNT and CDR2 YYREEE (reference sequence). The CDR3 bases are TGTGCCAGCAGCTTGGAATCGGCCAGGCCACAATTTGAGACCCAGTACTTC. Translation gives CASSLESARPQFETQYF.

The rearrangement links TRBV6-5 to TRBJ2-5; D perhaps matches TRBD2 (5 bases). The germline CDR1 and CDR2 sequences are MNHEY and SVGAGI. V was shortened by 2 bases and J by 1 base, with 11 bases between the two germline ends. The CDR3 totals 15 residues. CDR3: CASSYSTGSQETQYF. The CDR3 coding sequence is TGTGCCAGCAGTTACAGTACGGGGAGCCAAGAGACCCAGTACTTC.

This rearrangement joins TRBV25-1 to TRBJ2-1; D not resolved. Germline CDR1 is MGHDK and CDR2 is SYGVNS. This CDR3 comprises 12 residues. Trimming took off 4 bases at V and 8 bases at J, with 9 bases between the two ends. The DNA of the CDR3 is TGTGCCAGCAGTGGTAGGGTCGATGAGCAGTTCTTC. Its protein product is CASSGRVDEQFF.

The V and J genes are TRBV7-9 and TRBJ2-7; no definite D call. V lost 0 bases and J lost 5, with 5 bases in between. Germline V CDR1 and CDR2: SEHNR, FQNEAQ (reference sequence). This CDR3 has 12 residues. The CDR3 sequence is CASSLAAHEQYF. DNA of the CDR3: TGTGCCAGCAGCTTAGCGGCACACGAGCAGTACTTC.

The genes are TRBV6-5 and TRBJ2-2, with D unclear. Trimming cost V 2 bases and J 9 bases, with 10 bases left between them. The CDR3 runs to 13 residues. Germline values: CDR1 MNHEY, CDR2 SVGAGI. CDR3 region: CASSYMAARELFF. As DNA, the CDR3 is TGTGCCAGCAGTTACATGGCCGCCCGGGAGCTGTTTTTT.

The chain recombines TRBV25-1 with TRBJ1-3; no firm D call. The germline CDR1 and CDR2 sequences are MGHDK and SYGVNS. Trimming shortened V by 1 base and J by 4 bases, and 2 bases separated the two germline ends. The CDR3 extends over 12 amino acids. CDR3 amino acids: CASSEWGNTIYF. CDR3 DNA sequence: TGTGCCAGCAGTGAATGGGGAAACACCATATATTTT.

The gene calls are TRBV1 and TRBJ2-2; the DNA was not compared with TRBD1, the D call given in the table. TRBV1 represents a pseudogene. CDR3 size: 16 residues. CDR3 bases: TGCACCAGCAGCCAAGATCGGGACACGAACACCGGGGAGCTGTTTTTT. Translation gives CTSSQDRDTNTGELFF.

The chain recombines TRBV9 with TRBJ2-5, with unresolved D. Germline V CDR1 and CDR2: SGDLS, YYNGEE. V was cut by 0 bases and J by 0 bases, with 9 bases left in between. There are 15 residues in the CDR3. The chain's CDR3 is CASSVEGGNQETQYF. Written as DNA, the CDR3 is TGTGCCAGCAGCGTAGAGGGCGGAAACCAAGAGACCCAGTACTTC.

The chain recombines TRBV4-1 with TRBJ1-6, with a possible D match to TRBD1 (5 bases). Per germline, CDR1 MGHRA and CDR2 YSYEKL. The V and J ends lost 4 bases and 10 bases respectively, with 14 bases between them. The CDR3 runs to 14 residues. This CDR3 reads CASSPRQGLSPLHF. Here the CDR3 DNA reads TGCGCCAGCAGCCCGCGTCAGGGATTATCACCCCTCCACTTT.

This chain uses TRBV7-2 with TRBJ2-1; TRBD2 matches 10 bases. V shed 1 base and J 9 bases; nucleotides not matched to a gene: 3. The CDR3 is 14 residues long. Germline lookup yields CDR1 SGHTA and CDR2 FQGNSA. The CDR3 sequence: CASSLGLAGTEQFF. The CDR3 bases are TGTGCCAGCAGCTTAGGACTAGCGGGTACTGAGCAGTTCTTC.

The gene calls are TRBV16 and TRBJ2-1; D ambiguous. V gave up 2 bases and J gave up 9 bases, with 8 bases separating them. This CDR3 is built from 12 residues. Germline V lookup: CDR1 KGHSY, CDR2 FQNENV. The CDR3 bases are TGTGCCAGCAGCCAAAGGGATGGTGAGCAGTTCTTC. It yields the protein CASSQRDGEQFF.

This clonotype was detected only once. The chain links TRBV12-3 or TRBV12-4 to TRBJ2-2, with D perhaps TRBD1 (5 bases). This CDR3 comprises 11 residues. V was pared by 7 bases and J by 6 bases, with 6 bases between. The CDR3 loop reads CASIRAGELFF. The CDR3, as DNA: TGTGCCAGCATCAGGGCCGGGGAGCTGTTTTTT.

This chain uses TRBV12-5 with TRBJ2-7; tentative D call: TRBD1 (5 bases). Germline loops: CDR1 LGHNT, CDR2 FRNRAP. V lost 4 bases, J lost 2 bases, and 9 bases lay in between. The CDR3 extends over 13 amino acids. The CDR3 reads CASGSDTTYEQYF. DNA of the CDR3: TGTGCTAGTGGTTCGGACACCACCTACGAGCAGTACTTC.

The rearrangement uses TRBV13 and TRBJ1-2; TRBD1 agrees at 7 bases. J gave up 4 bases and V 4 bases, and 6 bases lay outside the gene matches. Looked up from germline, CDR1 is PRHDT and CDR2 is FYEKMQ (reference sequence). There are 14 residues in the CDR3. CDR3 amino acids: CASSSRGFSYGYTF. In nucleotides, the CDR3 is TGTGCCAGCAGCTCCAGGGGGTTTAGCTATGGCTACACCTTC.